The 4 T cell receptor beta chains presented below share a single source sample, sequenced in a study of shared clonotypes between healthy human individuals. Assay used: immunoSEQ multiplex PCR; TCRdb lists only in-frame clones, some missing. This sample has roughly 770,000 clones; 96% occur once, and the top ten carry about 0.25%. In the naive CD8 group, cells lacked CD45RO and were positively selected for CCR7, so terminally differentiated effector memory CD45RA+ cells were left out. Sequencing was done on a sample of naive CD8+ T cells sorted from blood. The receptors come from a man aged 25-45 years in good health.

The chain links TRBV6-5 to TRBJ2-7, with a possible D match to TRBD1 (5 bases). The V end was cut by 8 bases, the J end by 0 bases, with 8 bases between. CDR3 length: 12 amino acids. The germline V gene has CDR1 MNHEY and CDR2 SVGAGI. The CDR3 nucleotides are TGTGCCAGCTTCGACAGCTCCTACGAGCAGTACTTC. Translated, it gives CASFDSSYEQYF.

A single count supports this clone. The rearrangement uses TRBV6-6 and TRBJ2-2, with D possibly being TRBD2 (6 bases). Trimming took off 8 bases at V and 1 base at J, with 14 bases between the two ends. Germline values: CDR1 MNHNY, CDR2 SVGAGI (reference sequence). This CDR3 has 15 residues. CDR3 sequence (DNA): TGTGCCAGCCTTGATGGGGACTGGAACACCGGGGAGCTGTTTTTT. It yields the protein CASLDGDWNTGELFF.

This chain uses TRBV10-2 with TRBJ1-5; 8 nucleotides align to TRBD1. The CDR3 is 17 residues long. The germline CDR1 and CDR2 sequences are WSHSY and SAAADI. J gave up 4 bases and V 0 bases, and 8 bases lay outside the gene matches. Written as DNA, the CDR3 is TGCGCCAGCAGTGAGTCGAACCCCAGGGGGCTGAATCAGCCCCAGCATTTT. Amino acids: CASSESNPRGLNQPQHF.

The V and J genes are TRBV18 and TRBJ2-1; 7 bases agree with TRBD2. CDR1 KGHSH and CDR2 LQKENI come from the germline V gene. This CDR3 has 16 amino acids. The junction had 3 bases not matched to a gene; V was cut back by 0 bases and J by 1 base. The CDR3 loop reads CASSPPASGSYNEQFF. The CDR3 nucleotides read TGTGCCAGCTCACCACCGGCTAGCGGATCCTACAATGAGCAGTTCTTC.